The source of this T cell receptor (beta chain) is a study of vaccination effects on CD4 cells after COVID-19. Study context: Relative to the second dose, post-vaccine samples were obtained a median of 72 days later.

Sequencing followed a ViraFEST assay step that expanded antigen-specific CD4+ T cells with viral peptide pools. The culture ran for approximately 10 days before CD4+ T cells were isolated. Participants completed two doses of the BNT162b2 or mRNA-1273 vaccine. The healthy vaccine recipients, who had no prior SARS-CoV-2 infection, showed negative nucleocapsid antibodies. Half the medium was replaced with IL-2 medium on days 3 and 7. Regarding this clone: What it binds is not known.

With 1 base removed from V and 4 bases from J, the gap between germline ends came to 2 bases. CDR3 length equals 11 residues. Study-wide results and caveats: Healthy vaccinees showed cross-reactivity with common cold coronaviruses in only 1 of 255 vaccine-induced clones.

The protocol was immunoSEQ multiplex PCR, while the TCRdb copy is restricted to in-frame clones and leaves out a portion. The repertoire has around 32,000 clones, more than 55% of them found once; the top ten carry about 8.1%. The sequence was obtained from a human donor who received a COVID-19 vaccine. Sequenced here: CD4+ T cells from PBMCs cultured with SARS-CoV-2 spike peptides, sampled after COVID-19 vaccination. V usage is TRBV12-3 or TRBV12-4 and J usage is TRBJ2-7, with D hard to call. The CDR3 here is CASSLGYEQYF. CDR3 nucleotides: TGTGCCAGCAGTTTAGGGTACGAGCAGTACTTC.